This TCR beta chain was found in a study of tumor and adjacent non-tumor tissue in lung cancer. Overall study results and limits: Normal lung showed higher cumulative top 100 clone frequency than tumor.

TCRbeta libraries were built with three rounds of nested PCR, modified from ARM-PCR. TCRdb re-analysed the multiplex PCR reads in MiXCR, keeping a single row per CDR3 protein. The sample has approximately 120,000 distinct CDR3 sequences, 66% seen once. The template was RNA from unsorted bulk tissue. CDR3 length: 15 residues. Germline loops: CDR1 LGHNA, CDR2 YSLEER. As regards this clonotype: Its specificity is unknown. One junction end disagrees with the germline gene, perhaps due to a read error.

Sequencing input: lung tumor tissue. The chain joins TRBV4-3 to TRBJ2-3; weak D call: TRBD1 (5 bases). This receptor was obtained from a man younger than 45 with non-small cell lung cancer. The CDR3 bases are TGCGCCAGCAGCCAAGACAGGGTTATCACAGATACGCACTATTTT. Translated, it gives CASSQDRVITDTHYF.